Included here is one T cell receptor beta chain sequence, with context. This entry comes from a study of blood T cell repertoires in COVID-19. Assay: immunoSEQ multiplex PCR; the TCRdb copy retains only in-frame clones and omits some. The table lists about 300,000 clones, about 83% of them singletons. Germline V gene lookup returns CDR1 LGHNT and CDR2 FRNRAP. CDR3 length equals 17 residues. V dropped 6 bases and J dropped 5; count of bases not matched to a gene: 14. The TCR sequence derives from a woman between 45 and 60 years old who had recovered from COVID-19. The chain has TRBV12-5 and TRBJ2-2, with 8 nucleotides matching TRBD1. The sequenced sample consisted of peripheral blood. CDR3 loop: CASGPGQGLQGTGELFF. CDR3 nucleotide sequence: TGTGCTAGTGGCCCAGGACAGGGCTTGCAAGGGACCGGGGAGCTGTTTTTT.